The 3 T cell receptor beta chains below come from one sample, sequenced in a study of blood T cell repertoires in COVID-19 (dated by TCRdb to 2020 to 2022). The library came from the immunoSEQ multiplex PCR assay. Drawn from immuneACCESS, this table holds only the in-frame rearrangements with V and J called that TCRdb kept. Clones are partly lost; checked studies trace under half to an unresolved V gene and leave the rest unexplained. The sample table contains 150,000 or so clones; only one count was recorded for less than 85% of them. The top ten clones comprise 18% of the sample. The specimen sequenced was PBMCs or T cells enriched from blood (not recorded which). These receptors all come from a man between 60 and 75 years old who had recovered from COVID-19.

The chain recombines TRBV7-8 with TRBJ2-1, with TRBD2 matching over 10 bases. This CDR3 comprises 16 residues. V lost 4 bases to trimming and J lost 9 bases; unmatched junction nucleotides: 12. Per germline, CDR1 SGHVS and CDR2 FQNEAQ. The CDR3 DNA sequence: TGTGCCAGCAGCTACCCACTAGCGGGACAGGCTGGTGAGCAGTTCTTC. It translates to CASSYPLAGQAGEQFF.

CDR3: CASSWDRVGTDTQYF. The DNA of the CDR3 is TGTGCCAGCAGTTGGGACAGGGTTGGCACAGATACGCAGTATTTT. V gene TRBV28 combines with J gene TRBJ2-3; TRBD1 agrees at 9 bases. In germline, CDR1 is MDHEN, CDR2 SYDVKM. The CDR3 length is 15 residues. The V and J ends lost 4 bases and 1 base, in that order; junction bases with no gene match: 3.

The J gene is TRBJ1-1, the V gene TRBV11-2; D not certain. The V gene's germline CDR1 is SGHAT and CDR2 FQNNGV. Trimming removed 5 bases at V and 1 base at J, with 20 bases between. The CDR3 runs 17 residues. As DNA, the CDR3 is TGTGCCAGCAGCCCCAATACGCAGGCAACCCCGAACACTGAAGCTTTCTTT. Translated: CASSPNTQATPNTEAFF.